This is a list of T cell receptor beta chains from one sample in a study of PD-1 blockade in mismatch repair-deficient tumors. Sequencing was performed with immunoSEQ multiplex PCR; in TCRdb, only in-frame clones are kept and a portion is missing. Among 40,000 to 60,000 clones, more than 65% were seen once, and the ten largest hold around 3.5%. Sequencing used PBMCs, obtained before pembrolizumab treatment. These receptor sequences come from an adult with mismatch repair-deficient cancer. CDR3s include the opening cysteine and the closing phenylalanine or tryptophan. D genes are given only for firm matches. The size of a clone is reported for some rows only, either as once, few or many, or as a class for expanded clones.

clone_size j_call cdr3_length d_call v_call cdr3_aa cdr3_nt
- TRBJ1-1 13 - TRBV29-1 CSVVRNMNTEAFF TGCAGCGTTGTACGGAACATGAACACTGAAGCTTTCTTT
- TRBJ2-7 16 TRBD2 TRBV5-6 CASSGWTSGSSYEQYF TGTGCCAGCAGCGGGTGGACTAGCGGGAGTTCCTACGAGCAGTACTTC
- TRBJ1-2 12 - TRBV5-6 CASSLWLRGYTF TGTGCCAGCAGCTTGTGGCTCCGGGGCTACACCTTC
few TRBJ2-5 19 - TRBV12-5 CASGLVLFGQGRLQETQYF TGTGCTAGTGGTTTGGTACTATTTGGCCAGGGGAGACTTCAAGAGACCCAGTACTTC
- TRBJ2-2 18 - TRBV7-9 CASSRSYGISTHTGELFF TGTGCCAGCAGCCGCTCCTACGGGATTTCCACTCACACCGGGGAGCTGTTTTTT
- TRBJ1-1 15 TRBD1 TRBV15 CATSGNRGLVTEAFF TGTGCCACCAGCGGTAACAGGGGGCTGGTAACTGAAGCTTTCTTT
- TRBJ1-2 16 TRBD1 TRBV28 CASKNHWQGAGNGYTF TGTGCCAGCAAAAACCACTGGCAGGGGGCGGGGAATGGCTACACCTTC
- TRBJ2-7 14 TRBD2 TRBV30 CAYSTGRGPYEQYF TGTGCCTATTCCACTGGGAGGGGCCCCTACGAGCAGTACTTC
- TRBJ1-5 15 - TRBV28 CASTRTNRRNQPQHF TGTGCCAGCACTCGGACTAACCGGCGCAATCAGCCCCAGCATTTT
- TRBJ2-7 13 - TRBV27 CASSLISSYEQYF TGTGCCAGCAGTTTAATTAGCTCCTACGAGCAGTACTTC
- TRBJ1-2 15 - TRBV2 CASNMGPQPSYGYTF TGTGCCAGCAACATGGGGCCACAGCCGTCCTATGGCTACACCTTC
once TRBJ2-3 15 - TRBV19 CASWGGRVGADTQYF TGTGCCAGCTGGGGTGGGCGGGTTGGGGCAGATACGCAGTATTTT
- TRBJ2-5 13 TRBD1 TRBV29-1 CSARDRVSETQYF TGCAGCGCCCGGGACAGGGTATCAGAGACCCAGTACTTC
- TRBJ1-4 16 - TRBV5-8 CASSPGQASTNEKLFF TGTGCCAGCAGCCCGGGACAAGCTTCAACTAATGAAAAACTGTTTTTT
medium-sized TRBJ2-2 16 TRBD1 TRBV5-4 CASSLGRTGDTGELFF TGTGCCAGCAGCTTGGGTCGGACAGGGGACACCGGGGAGCTGTTTTTT
- TRBJ2-1 15 - TRBV13 CASSLGRVSYNEQFF TGTGCCAGCAGCTTAGGCAGGGTTTCCTACAATGAGCAGTTCTTC
- TRBJ1-5 15 TRBD1 TRBV6-6 CASSYSDRVGQPQHF TGTGCCAGCAGTTACTCGGACAGGGTTGGTCAGCCCCAGCATTTT
- TRBJ1-2 12 - TRBV29-1 CSVAGTNYGYTF TGCAGCGTCGCCGGGACCAACTATGGCTACACCTTC
few TRBJ1-4 15 TRBD1 TRBV6-5 CASTARGQGGEKLFF TGTGCCAGCACCGCCAGGGGGCAGGGCGGGGAAAAACTGTTTTTT
- TRBJ2-7 16 TRBD1 TRBV5-1 CASSQGTARHNYEQYF TGCGCCAGCAGCCAGGGGACAGCCAGACATAACTACGAGCAGTACTTC